Sequencing of this T cell receptor beta chain was carried out in a study of control samples from healthy donors and cancer patients. Sequencing was performed with immunoSEQ multiplex PCR; in TCRdb, only in-frame clones are kept and a portion is missing. Of around 90,000 clones in the sample, about 89% were seen once. CDR1 is SEHNR, CDR2 FQNEAQ, per germline (reference sequence). After removal of 6 bases from V and 6 bases from J, the junction contained 5 bases not matched to a gene. The CDR3 has 14 amino acids. This clone was seen only a few times. The chain joins TRBV7-9 to TRBJ2-2, with 9 bases that match TRBD1. Sequenced sample: blood. This TCR derives from a man aged 25 to 40 in good health. In DNA, the CDR3 is TGTGCCAGCAGACTACAGGGGGCTCCCGGGGAGCTGTTTTTT. Translation gives CASRLQGAPGELFF. Full variable domain (outside the CDR3, taken from reference TRBV7-9 and TRBJ2-2): DTGVSQNPRHKITKRGQNVTFRCDPISEHNRLYWYRQTLGQGPEFLTYFQNEAQLEKSRLLSDRFSAERPKGSFSTLEIQRTEQGDSAMYLCASRLQGAPGELFFGEGSRLTVL.